One and the same sample provided the 22 T cell receptor beta chains below, sequenced in a study of T cell changes during pregnancy in multiple sclerosis. The method was immunoSEQ multiplex PCR; TCRdb's version includes in-frame clones alone and lacks a portion of them. In the table there are 57,000 or so clones, 80% to 95% of which are singletons. Source: peripheral blood, taken in the third trimester of pregnancy. The receptors come from a female donor in good health, enrolled as a control in a pregnancy study.

J is TRBJ1-1 and V is TRBV6-5; D remains ambiguous. The germline CDR1 and CDR2 sequences are MNHEY and SVGAGI. V dropped 0 bases and J dropped 11 bases, with 13 bases sitting between them. CDR3 length equals 13 residues. CDR3 DNA sequence: TGTGCCAGCAGTTACTCGGGAGGAACAGAGGCTTTCTTT. Protein sequence: CASSYSGGTEAFF.

The chain joins TRBV9 to TRBJ2-7; 16 bases fit TRBD2. Trimming cost V 4 bases and J 4 bases; bases outside gene matches: 5. Per germline, CDR1 SGDLS and CDR2 YYNGEE. The CDR3 sequence is 16 residues long. The CDR3 region is CASSPGLAGGPYEQYF. The CDR3 coding sequence is TGTGCCAGCAGCCCGGGACTAGCGGGGGGGCCGTACGAGCAGTACTTC.

V and J are TRBV30 and TRBJ2-5; 8 bases match TRBD2. V was pared by 3 bases and J by 5 bases, with 8 bases of the junction left unmatched. Germline V lookup: CDR1 GTSNPN, CDR2 SVGIG (reference sequence). The CDR3 consists of 14 residues. The CDR3 DNA reads TGTGCCTGGAGAAAGGGAACGGGGGGGGAGACCCAGTACTTC. This codes for CAWRKGTGGETQYF.

The gene calls are TRBV19 and TRBJ1-1, with D perhaps TRBD1 (5 bases). V lost 5 bases to trimming and J lost 0 bases, with 16 bases between them. The CDR3 loop spans 16 amino acids. The germline gives CDR1 LNHDA, CDR2 SQIVND (reference sequence). The CDR3 loop is CASSSQGLGMNTEAFF. CDR3 coding DNA: TGTGCCAGTAGTTCCCAGGGTTTGGGCATGAACACTGAAGCTTTCTTT.

V and J are TRBV7-2 and TRBJ1-1; TRBD1 might be the D (5 bases). V was trimmed by 1 base and J by 1 base, leaving 7 bases between them. The CDR3 runs to 14 residues. Per germline, CDR1 SGHTA and CDR2 FQGNSA. The CDR3, as DNA: TGTGCCAGCAGCTTAGGGGGGGGGAACACTGAAGCTTTCTTT. The encoded protein is CASSLGGGNTEAFF. Together with reference TRBV7-2 and TRBJ1-1, the CDR3 gives the full variable domain: GAGVSQSPSNKVTEKGKDVELRCDPISGHTALYWYRQSLGQGLEFLIYFQGNSAPDKSGLPSDRFSAERTGGSVSTLTIQRTQQEDSAVYLCASSLGGGNTEAFFGQGTRLTVV.

This clone was seen a handful of times. The chain employs TRBV7-8 and TRBJ1-1, with D uncertain. Trimming removed 1 base at V and 8 bases at J, with 8 bases between. CDR1 and CDR2 (germline): SGHVS, FQNEAQ. The CDR3 sequence is 12 residues long. For the CDR3, the DNA is TGTGCCAGCAGCTTAGGGAGTTACGAAGCTTTCTTT. This codes for CASSLGSYEAFF.

The chain uses TRBV9 and TRBJ1-4, with D possibly being TRBD1 (6 bases). Trimming removed 3 bases from V and 0 bases from J, with 9 bases in between. The CDR3 totals 15 residues. Germline CDR1 and CDR2: SGDLS and YYNGEE. This CDR3 reads CASSGRTATNEKLFF. The CDR3 bases are TGTGCCAGCAGCGGACGGACAGCAACTAATGAAAAACTGTTTTTT.

CDR3 DNA sequence: TGTGCCAGCAGCACCCACAGGAATCGCAATCAGCCCCAGCATTTT. Amino acids: CASSTHRNRNQPQHF. The V and J genes are TRBV9 and TRBJ1-5; a weak D match, TRBD1 (5 bases). Trimming removed 4 bases at V and 2 bases at J, with 13 bases between. Germline CDR1 and CDR2: SGDLS and YYNGEE. The CDR3 spans 15 residues.

This chain uses TRBV5-8 with TRBJ1-6; TRBD1 is a possible D gene (6 bases). Germline V gives CDR1 SGHTS, CDR2 YDEGEE. V was shortened by 0 bases and J by 9 bases, with 16 bases between the two germline ends. The CDR3 is 16 amino acids. CDR3 nucleotides: TGTGCCAGCAGCTTGGGTTGGGCAGGGGCGACTTCACCCCTCCACTTT. Amino acid sequence: CASSLGWAGATSPLHF.

The chain employs TRBV5-1 and TRBJ2-1, with D perhaps TRBD1 (6 bases). The CDR3 covers 13 residues. The germline V and J ends were trimmed by 4 bases and 9 bases, with 14 bases remaining between them. From germline, CDR1 is SGHRS and CDR2 YFSETQ. In DNA form, the CDR3 reads TGCGCCAGCAGCCCTTGGGAAGGGGGTGAGCAGTTCTTC. Amino acids: CASSPWEGGEQFF.

This rearrangement joins TRBV7-6 to TRBJ2-1; 10 bases are a match to TRBD2. CDR1 and CDR2 from the germline V gene are SGHVS and FNYEAQ. V lost 1 base to trimming and J lost 7 bases; unmatched junction nucleotides: 7. The length of the CDR3 is 16 residues. The CDR3 is CASSLGASGSRNEQFF. The CDR3 DNA is TGTGCCAGCAGCTTAGGGGCTAGCGGGAGTAGGAATGAGCAGTTCTTC.

The CDR3 DNA follows: TGTGCCAGCAGTTTATCGCAGGGGCTAAACACTGAAGCTTTCTTT. It translates to CASSLSQGLNTEAFF. This rearrangement joins TRBV27 to TRBJ1-1; D is perhaps TRBD1 (6 bases). The V end was cut by 0 bases, the J end by 2 bases, with 10 bases between. Germline V gene data show CDR1 as MNHEY and CDR2 as SMNVEV (reference sequence). The CDR3 spans 15 residues.

V is TRBV9 and J is TRBJ2-3; tentatively, D is TRBD2 (6 bases). Germline values: CDR1 SGDLS, CDR2 YYNGEE. The CDR3 runs to 16 residues. V lost 3 bases to trimming and J lost 3 bases, with 17 bases between them. CDR3 DNA: TGTGCCAGCAGCGAGGGAGGACTGGACGGGACAGATACGCAGTATTTT. Residues: CASSEGGLDGTDTQYF.

The V and J genes are TRBV9 and TRBJ2-6; no definite D call. V dropped 3 bases and J dropped 4 bases, with 17 bases sitting between them. CDR1 and CDR2 (germline): SGDLS, YYNGEE. The CDR3 is 17 amino acids. CDR3 coding DNA: TGTGCCAGCAGCGCCCGATTCCCCCGAGGAGGGGCCAACGTCCTGACTTTC. Its translation: CASSARFPRGGANVLTF. The whole variable domain, remainder taken from reference TRBV9 and TRBJ2-6, is DSGVTQTPKHLITATGQRVTLRCSPRSGDLSVYWYQQSLDQGLQFLIQYYNGEERAKGNILERFSAQQFPDLHSELNLSSLELGDSALYFCASSARFPRGGANVLTFGAGSRLTVL.

This clone was counted once. The chain couples TRBV7-2 to TRBJ2-1, with 11 bases matching TRBD2. CDR3 length equals 18 residues. The ends lost 2 bases at V and 3 bases at J; junction bases unmatched: 9. Germline V gene data show CDR1 as SGHTA and CDR2 as FQGNSA. CDR3 DNA: TGTGCCAGCAGCTTACTGTCGGGACTAGCGGCTAACTACAATGAGCAGTTCTTC. It encodes CASSLLSGLAANYNEQFF.

The V call is TRBV6-4, the J call TRBJ2-3; TRBD2 matches at 9 bases. The CDR3 is 17 residues long. V lost 2 bases and J lost 2; bases outside the gene matches: 8. Germline CDR1 and CDR2: MRHNA and SNTAGT. The CDR3 here is CASSDPIGLAFTDTQYF. CDR3 DNA: TGTGCCAGCAGTGACCCCATTGGACTAGCGTTCACAGATACGCAGTATTTT.

With respect to this clone: Compared with germline, one end of the junction differs, possibly owing to a read error. The V and J genes are TRBV18 and TRBJ1-5; D is possibly TRBD1 (6 bases). This CDR3 has 15 amino acids. Germline V gene lookup returns CDR1 KGHSH and CDR2 LQKENI. The CDR3: CASSPPEQGKQPQHF. CDR3 sequence (DNA): TGTGCCAGCTCACCACCGGAACAGGGCAAGCAGCCCCAGCATTTT.

This clone has just a few counts. V usage is TRBV9 and J usage is TRBJ1-1; the D is unclear. The germline CDR1 and CDR2 sequences are SGDLS and YYNGEE. This CDR3 has 15 amino acids. Trimming took 4 bases from V and 1 from J, leaving 14 bases between them. CDR3 sequence reads: CASSPERRWNTEAFF. CDR3 nucleotide sequence: TGTGCCAGCAGCCCTGAGAGGCGGTGGAACACTGAAGCTTTCTTT.

This clone was recorded a few times. The rearrangement uses TRBV29-1 and TRBJ2-1; TRBD1 might be the D (6 bases). V gave up 1 base and J gave up 1 base, with 11 bases separating them. The CDR3 totals 15 residues. Germline-derived CDR1 and CDR2 are SQVTM and ANQGSEA. CDR3 sequence: CSVEGDTISYNEQFF. The CDR3 nucleotides are TGCAGCGTTGAAGGGGACACTATATCCTACAATGAGCAGTTCTTC.

The chain couples TRBV5-1 to TRBJ2-2; perhaps TRBD1 as D (6 bases). V was trimmed by 4 bases and J by 1 base, leaving 14 bases between them. CDR3 length: 16 residues. The germline V gene encodes CDR1 SGHRS and CDR2 YFSETQ. The CDR3 protein is CASSPTSRGNTGELFF. CDR3 DNA sequence: TGCGCCAGCAGCCCTACATCCAGGGGGAACACCGGGGAGCTGTTTTTT.

The J gene is TRBJ1-1, the V gene TRBV10-3, with 10 bases that match TRBD1. The V gene's germline CDR1 is ENHRY and CDR2 SYGVKD. This CDR3 has 16 amino acids. The J segment lost 1 base and the V segment lost 0 bases, leaving 2 bases of the junction unmatched. In DNA form, the CDR3 reads TGTGCCATCAGTGAGTCGACAGGGGGCCAGAACACTGAAGCTTTCTTT. It specifies CAISESTGGQNTEAFF.

This chain uses TRBV30 with TRBJ2-3, with a possible D match to TRBD1 (6 bases). V lost 1 base and J 4 bases, leaving 12 bases between the germline ends. Per the germline V gene, CDR1 is GTSNPN and CDR2 is SVGIG (reference sequence). This CDR3 is 14 amino acids long. The CDR3 region is CAWSAGAWADTQYF. The CDR3 nucleotides read TGTGCCTGGAGTGCAGGGGCCTGGGCAGATACGCAGTATTTT. The variable domain in full, with the rest retrieved from reference TRBV30 and TRBJ2-3, is SQTIHQWPATLVQPVGSPLSLECTVEGTSNPNLYWYRQAAGRGLQLLFYSVGIGQISSEVPQNLSASRPQDRQFILSSKKLLLSDSGFYLCAWSAGAWADTQYFGPGTRLTVL.